This T cell receptor (beta chain) was profiled in a study of Graves' ophthalmopathy and Graves' hyperthyroidism. RNA transcripts served as template for amplifying TCR beta CDR3 sequences. HTBI-primed RT-PCR formed the first round, and a multiplex PCR formed the second. One entry per CDR3 protein, called by TCRdb with MiXCR from the multiplex PCR reads. The sample holds over a million distinct CDR3 sequences, around a third seen once. The TCR sequence derives from an adult man with Graves' hyperthyroidism. The specimen sequenced was peripheral blood or thyroid tissue (not recorded which).

For the CDR3, the DNA is TGTGCCACCAACCAGGCTCCGGGACAGGGGGCGTATGGCTACACCTTC. Amino acid sequence: CATNQAPGQGAYGYTF. The rearrangement joins TRBV25-1 to TRBJ1-2, with 12 positions matching TRBD1. The CDR3 spans 16 residues. CDR1 is MGHDK and CDR2 is SYGVNS in the germline V gene. V dropped 10 bases and J dropped 5; count of bases not matched to a gene: 14.